This T cell receptor beta chain originates from a study of Ad26.COV2.S vaccination and SARS-CoV-2 variants. Study as a whole: Participants got Ad26.COV2.S intramuscularly, once or twice 56 days apart. Whole-study findings and limits: TCR breadth and depth estimates may have understated total T cell responses.

This CDR3 has 12 amino acids. Germline CDR1 reads MNHEY; CDR2 reads SVGAGI. V lost 5 bases to trimming and J lost 7 bases, with 11 bases between them. TCRdb's table, derived via immunoSEQ multiplex PCR, lists solely in-frame clones and lacks some. The top ten hold over 8.5% of the sample, which has about 350,000 clones, 65% to 90% seen once. As for treatment: some 19 received Ad26.COV2.S at low or high dose, single or two shots; 5 received placebo; per-sample allocation not given. Specimen acquisition occurred on day 63 following the initial vaccine or placebo injection. Concerning this clone itself: The antigen remains undetermined.

V gene TRBV6-5 combines with J gene TRBJ1-1; no clear D. The sequencing used peripheral blood, collected in a trial of Ad26.COV2.S vaccine versus placebo. The clonotype was recovered from a person aged 18-65 years who received the Ad26.COV2.S COVID-19 vaccine or a placebo. CDR3 region: CASSMDVLEAFF. The CDR3 region has the DNA TGTGCCAGCAGTATGGACGTGCTTGAAGCTTTCTTT.